The next 6 T cell receptor beta chains were all read from a single sample in a study of shared clonotypes between healthy human individuals. Clones were sequenced by immunoSEQ multiplex PCR, and TCRdb holds only the in-frame ones, with some missing. The repertoire consists of 2 million to 2.5 million clones, with roughly 90% occurring once and the leading ten covering approximately 0.4%. Sequencing was done on a sample of naive CD4+ T cells from PBMCs. Sample subset: CD45RA+ positively selected. These receptors were taken from a man younger than 30 in good health. Some clones in this sample may be carry-over from other donors' samples.

This clone was found once. The chain combines TRBV2 with TRBJ2-1; 9 nucleotides agree with TRBD2. The CDR3 consists of 14 residues. After removal of 6 bases from V and 7 bases from J, the junction contained 7 bases not matched to a gene. Germline CDR1 and CDR2: SNHLY and FYNNEI. Here the CDR3 DNA reads TGTGCCAGCAGGATAGCGGGAGTTGGTAATGAGCAGTTCTTC. Translating gives CASRIAGVGNEQFF.

The chain carries TRBV2 and TRBJ2-3; maybe TRBD1 (5 bases). This CDR3 has 13 residues. CDR1 is SNHLY, CDR2 FYNNEI, per germline. V shed 5 bases and J shed 0 bases, with 6 bases lying between them. CDR3 nucleotides: TGTGCCAGCAGTCAGGGTAGCACAGATACGCAGTATTTT. It translates to CASSQGSTDTQYF.

The rearrangement links TRBV4-1 to TRBJ2-3, with unresolved D. V was cut by 0 bases and J by 1 base, with 11 bases left in between. The CDR3 spans 16 residues. In germline, CDR1 is MGHRA, CDR2 YSYEKL. CDR3 DNA sequence: TGCGCCAGCAGCCAAGAAGCCGGGTATGGCACAGATACGCAGTATTTT. Translating it yields CASSQEAGYGTDTQYF.

The chain has TRBV7-6 and TRBJ1-2, with 7 bases aligning to TRBD1. Germline V gene sequence: CDR1 SGHVS, CDR2 FNYEAQ. The CDR3 length is 17 residues. Trimming cost V 5 bases and J 1 base; bases outside gene matches: 13. The CDR3 region is CASSQGPGTDLNYGYTF. As DNA, the CDR3 is TGTGCCAGCAGCCAGGGACCCGGGACAGATCTTAACTATGGCTACACCTTC. The entire variable domain, with the rest obtained from reference TRBV7-6 and TRBJ1-2, is as follows: GAGVSQSPRYKVTKRGQDVALRCDPISGHVSLYWYRQALGQGPEFLTYFNYEAQQDKSGLPNDRFSAERPEGSISTLTIQRTEQRDSAMYRCASSQGPGTDLNYGYTFGSGTRLTVV.

This clone was picked up one time. Other DNA sequences in the sample encode the same CDR3. This chain uses TRBV18 with TRBJ2-7; unclear D gene. Germline CDR1 KGHSH, CDR2 LQKENI. The CDR3 consists of 12 residues. Trimming pared 1 base from V and 5 bases from J, leaving 6 bases between. DNA for the CDR3: TGTGCCAGCTCACCACTCGGCGACGAGCAGTACTTC. It encodes CASSPLGDEQYF.

The chain couples TRBV6-5 to TRBJ2-7, with D perhaps matching TRBD2 (7 bases). CDR3 length equals 15 residues. Trimming pared 6 bases from V and 7 bases from J, leaving 22 bases between. Per the germline V gene, CDR1 is MNHEY and CDR2 is SVGAGI. DNA for the CDR3: TGTGCCAGCAGAGCAGGGGCTAGCGGCGGAGGGGAGCAGTACTTC. Its protein product is CASRAGASGGGEQYF.